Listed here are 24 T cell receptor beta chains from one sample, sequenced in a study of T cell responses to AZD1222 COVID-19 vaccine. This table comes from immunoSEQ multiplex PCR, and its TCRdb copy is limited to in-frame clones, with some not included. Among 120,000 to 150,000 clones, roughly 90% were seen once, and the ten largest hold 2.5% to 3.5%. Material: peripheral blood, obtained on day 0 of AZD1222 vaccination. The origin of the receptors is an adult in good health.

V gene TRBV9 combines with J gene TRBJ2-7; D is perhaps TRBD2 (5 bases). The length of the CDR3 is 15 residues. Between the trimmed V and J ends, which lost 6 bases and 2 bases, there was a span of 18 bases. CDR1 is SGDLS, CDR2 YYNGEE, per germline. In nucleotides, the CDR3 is TGTGCCAGCACCCCAGGACCCTCGGGAACCTACGAGCAGTACTTC. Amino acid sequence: CASTPGPSGTYEQYF. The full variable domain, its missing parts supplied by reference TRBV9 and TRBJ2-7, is DSGVTQTPKHLITATGQRVTLRCSPRSGDLSVYWYQQSLDQGLQFLIQYYNGEERAKGNILERFSAQQFPDLHSELNLSSLELGDSALYFCASTPGPSGTYEQYFGPGTRLTVT.

The CDR3 spells CASSHDRSSGNTIYF. CDR3 nucleotides: TGCGCCAGCAGCCACGACCGGAGCTCTGGAAACACCATATATTTT. This chain links TRBV4-1 with TRBJ1-3; D call uncertain. Per the germline V gene, CDR1 is MGHRA and CDR2 is YSYEKL. Between the trimmed V and J ends, which lost 3 bases and 0 bases, there was a span of 9 bases. CDR3 size: 15 residues.

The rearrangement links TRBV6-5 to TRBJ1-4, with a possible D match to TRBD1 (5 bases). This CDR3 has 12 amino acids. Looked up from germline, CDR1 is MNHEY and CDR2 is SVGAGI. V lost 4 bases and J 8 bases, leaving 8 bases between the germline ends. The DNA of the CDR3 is TGTGCCAGCAGTTCTCGGACAGAAAAACTGTTTTTT. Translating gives CASSSRTEKLFF.

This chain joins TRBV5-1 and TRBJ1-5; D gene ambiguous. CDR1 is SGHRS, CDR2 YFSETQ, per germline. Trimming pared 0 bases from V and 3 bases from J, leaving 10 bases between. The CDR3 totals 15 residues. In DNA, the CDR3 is TGCGCCAGCAGCTTGGGAGGGCAGGTCAATCAGCCCCAGCATTTT. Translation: CASSLGGQVNQPQHF.

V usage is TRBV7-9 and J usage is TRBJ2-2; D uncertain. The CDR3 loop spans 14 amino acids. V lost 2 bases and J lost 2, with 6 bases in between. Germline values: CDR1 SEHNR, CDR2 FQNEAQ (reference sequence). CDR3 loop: CASSLFRNTGELFF. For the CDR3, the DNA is TGTGCCAGCAGCTTATTTCGCAACACCGGGGAGCTGTTTTTT.

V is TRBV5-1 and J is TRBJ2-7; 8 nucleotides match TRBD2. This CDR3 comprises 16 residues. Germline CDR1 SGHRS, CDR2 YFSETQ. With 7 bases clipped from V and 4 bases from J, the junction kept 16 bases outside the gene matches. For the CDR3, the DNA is TGCGCCAGCTCCGTCGGAGCTAGCGGGCCGATTTACGAGCAGTACTTC. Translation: CASSVGASGPIYEQYF.

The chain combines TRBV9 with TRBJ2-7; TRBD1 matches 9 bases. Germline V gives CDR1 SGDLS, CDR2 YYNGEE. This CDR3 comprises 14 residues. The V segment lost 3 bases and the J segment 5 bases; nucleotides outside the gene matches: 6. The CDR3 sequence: CASSAGTGIHEQYF. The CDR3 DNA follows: TGTGCCAGCAGCGCCGGGACAGGGATCCACGAGCAGTACTTC. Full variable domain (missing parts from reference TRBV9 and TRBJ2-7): DSGVTQTPKHLITATGQRVTLRCSPRSGDLSVYWYQQSLDQGLQFLIQYYNGEERAKGNILERFSAQQFPDLHSELNLSSLELGDSALYFCASSAGTGIHEQYFGPGTRLTVT.

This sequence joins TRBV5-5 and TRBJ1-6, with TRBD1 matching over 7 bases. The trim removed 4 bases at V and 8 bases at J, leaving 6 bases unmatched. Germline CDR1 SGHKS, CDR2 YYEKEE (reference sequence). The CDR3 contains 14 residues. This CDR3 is CASSRQGMDSPLHF. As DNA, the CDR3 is TGTGCCAGCAGCAGACAGGGTATGGATTCACCCCTCCACTTT.

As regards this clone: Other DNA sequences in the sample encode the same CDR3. The CDR3 here is CASSVRDRETQYF. The CDR3 DNA is TGTGCCAGCAGCGTAAGGGACAGGGAGACCCAGTACTTC. The chain combines TRBV9 with TRBJ2-5; 8 bases match TRBD1. There are 13 residues in the CDR3. Trimming at V came to 1 base and at J to 5 bases, leaving 1 base not matched to a gene. Germline CDR1 SGDLS, CDR2 YYNGEE.

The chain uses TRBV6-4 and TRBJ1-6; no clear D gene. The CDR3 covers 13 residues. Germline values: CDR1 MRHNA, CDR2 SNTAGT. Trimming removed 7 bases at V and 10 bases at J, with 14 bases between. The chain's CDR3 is CASTQEHGSPLHF. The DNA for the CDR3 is TGTGCCAGCACCCAGGAACATGGCTCACCCCTCCACTTT.

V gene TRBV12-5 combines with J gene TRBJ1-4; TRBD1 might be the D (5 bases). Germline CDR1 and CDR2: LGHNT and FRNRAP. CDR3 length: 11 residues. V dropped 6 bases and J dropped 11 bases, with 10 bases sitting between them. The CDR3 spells CASGADSKLFF. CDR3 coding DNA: TGTGCTAGTGGAGCCGACAGCAAACTGTTTTTT.

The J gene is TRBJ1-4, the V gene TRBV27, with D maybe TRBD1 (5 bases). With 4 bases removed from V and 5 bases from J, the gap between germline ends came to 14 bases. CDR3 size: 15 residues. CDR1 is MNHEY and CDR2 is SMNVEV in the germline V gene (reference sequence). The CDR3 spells CASSSPGIANEKLFF. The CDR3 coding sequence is TGTGCCAGCAGTTCCCCAGGGATTGCGAATGAAAAACTGTTTTTT.

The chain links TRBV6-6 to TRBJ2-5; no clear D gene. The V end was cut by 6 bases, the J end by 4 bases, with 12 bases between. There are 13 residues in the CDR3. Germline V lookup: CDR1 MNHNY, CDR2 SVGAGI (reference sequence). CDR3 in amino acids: CASRDASRETQYF. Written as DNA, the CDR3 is TGTGCCAGCAGGGATGCCAGCCGAGAGACCCAGTACTTC.

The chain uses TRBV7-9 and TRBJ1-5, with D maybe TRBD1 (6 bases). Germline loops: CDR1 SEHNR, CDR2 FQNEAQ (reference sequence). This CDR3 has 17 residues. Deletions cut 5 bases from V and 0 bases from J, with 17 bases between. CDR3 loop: CASSAPGDTSSNQPQHF. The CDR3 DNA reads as TGTGCCAGCAGCGCCCCGGGGGACACCTCTAGCAATCAGCCCCAGCATTTT.

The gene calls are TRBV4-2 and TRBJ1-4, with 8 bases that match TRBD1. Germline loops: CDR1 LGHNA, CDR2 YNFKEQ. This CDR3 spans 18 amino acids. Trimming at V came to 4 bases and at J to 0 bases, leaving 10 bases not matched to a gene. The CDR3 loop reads CASSRLTGVPPTNEKLFF. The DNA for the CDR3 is TGTGCCAGCAGCCGACTGACAGGGGTACCTCCAACTAATGAAAAACTGTTTTTT.

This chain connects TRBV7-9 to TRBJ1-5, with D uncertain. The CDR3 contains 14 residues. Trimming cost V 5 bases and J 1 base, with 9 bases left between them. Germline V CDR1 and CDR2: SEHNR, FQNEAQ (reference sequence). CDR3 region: CASSQAPSNQPQHF. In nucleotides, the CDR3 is TGTGCCAGCAGCCAAGCCCCCAGCAATCAGCCCCAGCATTTT.

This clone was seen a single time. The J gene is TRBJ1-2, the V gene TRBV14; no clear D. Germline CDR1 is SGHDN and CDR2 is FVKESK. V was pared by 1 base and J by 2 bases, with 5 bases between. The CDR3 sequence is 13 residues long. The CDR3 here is CASSQGRNYGYTF. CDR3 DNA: TGTGCCAGCAGCCAAGGACGGAACTATGGCTACACCTTC.

CDR3 sequence: CASSQDQRTSYSNQPQHF. The CDR3 DNA follows: TGTGCCAGCAGCCAAGATCAGCGTACATCTTATAGCAATCAGCCCCAGCATTTT. The V and J genes are TRBV4-2 and TRBJ1-5; D not certain. This CDR3 region has 18 residues. Trimming left V 0 bases short and J 0 bases short, with 15 bases between. CDR1 is LGHNA and CDR2 is YNFKEQ in the germline V gene.

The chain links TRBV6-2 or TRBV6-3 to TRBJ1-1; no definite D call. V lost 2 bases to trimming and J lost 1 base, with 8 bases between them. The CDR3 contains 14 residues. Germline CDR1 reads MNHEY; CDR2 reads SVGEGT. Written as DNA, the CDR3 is TGTGCCAGCAGTTACCGACGGCAGAACACTGAAGCTTTCTTT. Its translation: CASSYRRQNTEAFF.

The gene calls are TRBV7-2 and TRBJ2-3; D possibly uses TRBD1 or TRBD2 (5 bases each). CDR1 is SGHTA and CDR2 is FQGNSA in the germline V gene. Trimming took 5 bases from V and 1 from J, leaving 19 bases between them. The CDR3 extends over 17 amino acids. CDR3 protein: CASSPTSPGGGTDTQYF. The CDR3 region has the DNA TGTGCCAGCAGCCCAACCTCCCCTGGGGGTGGCACAGATACGCAGTATTTT.

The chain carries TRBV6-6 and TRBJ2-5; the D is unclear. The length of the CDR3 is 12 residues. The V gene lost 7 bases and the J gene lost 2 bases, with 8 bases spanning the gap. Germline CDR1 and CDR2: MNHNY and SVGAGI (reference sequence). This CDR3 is CASTRHQETQYF. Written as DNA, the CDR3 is TGTGCCAGCACGAGACATCAAGAGACCCAGTACTTC.

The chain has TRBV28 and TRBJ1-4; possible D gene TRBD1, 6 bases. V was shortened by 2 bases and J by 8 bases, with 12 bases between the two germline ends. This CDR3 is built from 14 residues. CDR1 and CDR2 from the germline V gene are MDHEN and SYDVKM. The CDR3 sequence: CASSLAGGEEKLFF. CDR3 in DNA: TGTGCCAGCAGTTTAGCGGGGGGCGAGGAAAAACTGTTTTTT. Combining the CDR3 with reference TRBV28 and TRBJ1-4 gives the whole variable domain DVKVTQSSRYLVKRTGEKVFLECVQDMDHENMFWYRQDPGLGLRLIYFSYDVKMKEKGDIPEGYSVSREKKERFSLILESASTNQTSMYLCASSLAGGEEKLFFGSGTQLSVL.

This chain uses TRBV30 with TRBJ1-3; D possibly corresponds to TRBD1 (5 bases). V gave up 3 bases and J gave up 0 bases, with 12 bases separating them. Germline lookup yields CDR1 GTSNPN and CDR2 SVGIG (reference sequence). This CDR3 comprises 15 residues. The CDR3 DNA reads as TGTGCCTGGAGCACGGGACTACTCTCTGGAAACACCATATATTTT. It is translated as CAWSTGLLSGNTIYF.

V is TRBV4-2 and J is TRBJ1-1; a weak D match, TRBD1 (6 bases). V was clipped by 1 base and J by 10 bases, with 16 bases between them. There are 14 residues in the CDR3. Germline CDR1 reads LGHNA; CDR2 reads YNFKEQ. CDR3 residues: CASSQVSGARRAFF. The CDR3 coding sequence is TGTGCCAGCAGCCAAGTTTCGGGGGCGAGGCGAGCTTTCTTT.